Sequencing of this TCR beta chain was carried out in a study of regulatory T cells in long-lasting Graves disease. Germline CDR1 reads SGHVS; CDR2 reads FQNEAQ. V gave up 5 bases and J gave up 9 bases; unmatched junction bases: 9. CDR3 length equals 16 residues. Sample time point: newly diagnosed GD, antithyroid drugs for less than 3 months. There was RNA extracted from PBMCs, and the TCR library was made from it. This clonotype has ten or more counts. Building the TCR beta libraries relied on iRepertoire HTBI primers, and CDR3 regions underwent Arm-PCR. Per the authors' pipeline: The samples included 60 to 65 TRBV and over 13 TRBJ segments. TCRdb re-called the multiplex PCR reads with MiXCR, one entry per CDR3 protein. The V and J calls and clone size are TCRdb's, not the authors'. The sample holds about 420,000 distinct CDR3 sequences, about a sixth seen once. The sample was also linked to a second study, of T cells in Graves' hyperthyroidism and ophthalmopathy. Per that paper: Initially, a first-round RT-PCR of the TCR CDR3 employed the HTBI primer set.

The chain employs TRBV7-8 and TRBJ2-1; 14 bases line up with TRBD2. The source material was peripheral blood mononuclear cells (PBMCs), sampled at new diagnosis, from a patient treated with antithyroid drugs. This clonotype was obtained from a woman aged 18-30 years with Graves disease. CDR3 coding DNA: TGTGCCAGCAGCCCCGAGGGACTAGCGGGAGAGGGTGAGCAGTTCTTC. Protein product: CASSPEGLAGEGEQFF.